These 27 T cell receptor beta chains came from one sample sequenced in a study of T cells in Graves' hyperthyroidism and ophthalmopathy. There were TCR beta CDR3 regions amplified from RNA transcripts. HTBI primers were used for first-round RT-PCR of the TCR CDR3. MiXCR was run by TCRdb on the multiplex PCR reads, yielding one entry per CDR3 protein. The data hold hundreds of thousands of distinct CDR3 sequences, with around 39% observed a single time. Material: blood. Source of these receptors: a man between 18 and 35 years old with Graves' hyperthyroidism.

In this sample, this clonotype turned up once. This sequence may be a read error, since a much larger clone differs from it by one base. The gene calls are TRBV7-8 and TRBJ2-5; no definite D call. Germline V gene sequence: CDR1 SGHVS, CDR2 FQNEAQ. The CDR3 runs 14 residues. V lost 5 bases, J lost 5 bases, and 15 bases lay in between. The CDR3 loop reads CASSLDGLGETQYF. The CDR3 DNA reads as TGTGCCAGCAGCCTAGACGGGCTCGGGGAGACCCAGTACTTC.

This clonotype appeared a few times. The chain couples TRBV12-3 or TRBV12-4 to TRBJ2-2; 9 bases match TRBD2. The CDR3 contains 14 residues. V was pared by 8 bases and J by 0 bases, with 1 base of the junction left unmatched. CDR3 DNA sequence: TGTGCCAGCCTAGCGGGACCGAACACCGGGGAGCTGTTTTTT. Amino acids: CASLAGPNTGELFF.

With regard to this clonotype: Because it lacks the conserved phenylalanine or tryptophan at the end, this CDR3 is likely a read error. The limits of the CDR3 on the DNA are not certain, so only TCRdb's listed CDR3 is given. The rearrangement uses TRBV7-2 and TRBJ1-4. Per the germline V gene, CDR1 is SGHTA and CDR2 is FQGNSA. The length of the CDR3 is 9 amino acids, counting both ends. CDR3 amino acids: CASSLSGFV.

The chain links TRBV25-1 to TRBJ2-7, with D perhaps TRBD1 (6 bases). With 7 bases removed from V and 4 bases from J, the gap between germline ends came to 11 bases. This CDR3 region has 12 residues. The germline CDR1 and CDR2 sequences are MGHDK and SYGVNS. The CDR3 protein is CASNSDRYEQYF. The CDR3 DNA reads TGTGCCAGCAATTCCGACAGGTACGAGCAGTACTTC.

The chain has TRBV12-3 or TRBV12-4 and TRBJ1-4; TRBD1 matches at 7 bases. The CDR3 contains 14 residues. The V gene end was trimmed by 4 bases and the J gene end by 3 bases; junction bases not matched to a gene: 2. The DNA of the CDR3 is TGTGCCAGCAGTTGGGACAGCCCTAATGAAAAACTGTTTTTT. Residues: CASSWDSPNEKLFF.

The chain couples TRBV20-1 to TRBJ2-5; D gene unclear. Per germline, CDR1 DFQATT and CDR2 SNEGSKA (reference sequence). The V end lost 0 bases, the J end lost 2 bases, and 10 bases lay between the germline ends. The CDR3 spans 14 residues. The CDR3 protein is CSARDTELQETQYF. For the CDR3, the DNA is TGCAGTGCTAGAGATACGGAGTTACAAGAGACCCAGTACTTC.

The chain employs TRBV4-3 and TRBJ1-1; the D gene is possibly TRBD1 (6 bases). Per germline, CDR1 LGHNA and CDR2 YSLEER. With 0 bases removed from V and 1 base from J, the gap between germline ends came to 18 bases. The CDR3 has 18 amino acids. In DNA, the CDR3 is TGCGCCAGCAGCCAAGATCTTTGGGACACAGAACGGAACACTGAAGCTTTCTTT. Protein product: CASSQDLWDTERNTEAFF.

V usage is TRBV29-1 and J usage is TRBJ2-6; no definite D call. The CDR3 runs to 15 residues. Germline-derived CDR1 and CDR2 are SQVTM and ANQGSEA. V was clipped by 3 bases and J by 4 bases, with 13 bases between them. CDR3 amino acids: CSVDYGNTGANVLTF. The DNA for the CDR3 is TGCAGCGTTGACTACGGAAACACCGGGGCCAACGTCCTGACTTTC. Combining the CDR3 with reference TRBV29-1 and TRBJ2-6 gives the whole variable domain SAVISQKPSRDICQRGTSLTIQCQVDSQVTMMFWYRQQPGQSLTLIATANQGSEATYESGFVIDKFPISRPNLTFSTLTVSNMSPEDSSIYLCSVDYGNTGANVLTFGAGSRLTVL.

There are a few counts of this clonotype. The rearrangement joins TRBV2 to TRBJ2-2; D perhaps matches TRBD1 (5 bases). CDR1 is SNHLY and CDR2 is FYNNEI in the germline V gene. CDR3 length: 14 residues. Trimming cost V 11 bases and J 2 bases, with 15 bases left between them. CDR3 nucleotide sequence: TGTGCCTCCCTCAGGGCCCTAAACACCGGGGAGCTGTTTTTT. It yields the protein CASLRALNTGELFF.

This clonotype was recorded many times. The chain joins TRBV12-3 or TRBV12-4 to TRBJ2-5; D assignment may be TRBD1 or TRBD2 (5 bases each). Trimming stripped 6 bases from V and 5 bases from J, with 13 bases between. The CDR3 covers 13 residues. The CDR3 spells CASRPAGAETQYF. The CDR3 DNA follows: TGTGCCAGCAGGCCTGCCGGGGCCGAGACCCAGTACTTC.

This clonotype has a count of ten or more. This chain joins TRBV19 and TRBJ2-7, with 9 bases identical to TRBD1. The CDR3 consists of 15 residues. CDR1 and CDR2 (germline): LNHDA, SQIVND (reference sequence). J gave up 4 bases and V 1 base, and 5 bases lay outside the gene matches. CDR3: CASSIGGTGTYEQYF. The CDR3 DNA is TGTGCCAGTAGTATAGGTGGGACAGGGACGTACGAGCAGTACTTC.

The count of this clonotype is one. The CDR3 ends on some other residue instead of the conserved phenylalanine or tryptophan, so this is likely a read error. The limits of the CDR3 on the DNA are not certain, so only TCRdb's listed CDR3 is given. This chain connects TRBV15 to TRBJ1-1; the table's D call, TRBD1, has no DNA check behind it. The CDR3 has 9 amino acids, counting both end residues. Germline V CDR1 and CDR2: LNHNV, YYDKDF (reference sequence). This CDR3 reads CATSRGQGA.

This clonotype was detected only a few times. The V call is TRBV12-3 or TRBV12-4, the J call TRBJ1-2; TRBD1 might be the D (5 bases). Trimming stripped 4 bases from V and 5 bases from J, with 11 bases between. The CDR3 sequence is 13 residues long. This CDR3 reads CASSYSGLYGYTF. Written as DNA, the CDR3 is TGTGCCAGCAGTTACTCGGGGCTATATGGCTACACCTTC.

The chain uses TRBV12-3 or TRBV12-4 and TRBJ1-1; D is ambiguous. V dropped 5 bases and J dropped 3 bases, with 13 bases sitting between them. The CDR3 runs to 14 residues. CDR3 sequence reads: CASSPIRTYTEAFF. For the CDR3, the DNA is TGTGCCAGCAGTCCCATTAGAACTTACACTGAAGCTTTCTTT.

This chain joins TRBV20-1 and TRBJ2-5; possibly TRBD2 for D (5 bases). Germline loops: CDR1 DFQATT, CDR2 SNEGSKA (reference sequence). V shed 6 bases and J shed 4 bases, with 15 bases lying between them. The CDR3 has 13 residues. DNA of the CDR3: TGCAGTGCGACGGAGGTGCGGAGAGAGACCCAGTACTTC. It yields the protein CSATEVRRETQYF.

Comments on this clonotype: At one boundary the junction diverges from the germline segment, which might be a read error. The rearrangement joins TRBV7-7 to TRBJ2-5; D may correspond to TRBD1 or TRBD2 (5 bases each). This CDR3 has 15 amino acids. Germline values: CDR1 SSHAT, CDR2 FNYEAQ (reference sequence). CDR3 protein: CASSLERGVEETQYF. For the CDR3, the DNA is TGTGCTAGCAGCCTCGAAAGAGGGGTCGAGGAGACCCAGTACTTC.

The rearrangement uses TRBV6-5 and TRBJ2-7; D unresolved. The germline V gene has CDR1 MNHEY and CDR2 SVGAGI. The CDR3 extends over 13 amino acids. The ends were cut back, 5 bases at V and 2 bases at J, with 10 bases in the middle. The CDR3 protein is CASSNPGPYEQYF. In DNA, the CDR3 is TGTGCCAGCAGTAATCCTGGTCCCTACGAGCAGTACTTC.

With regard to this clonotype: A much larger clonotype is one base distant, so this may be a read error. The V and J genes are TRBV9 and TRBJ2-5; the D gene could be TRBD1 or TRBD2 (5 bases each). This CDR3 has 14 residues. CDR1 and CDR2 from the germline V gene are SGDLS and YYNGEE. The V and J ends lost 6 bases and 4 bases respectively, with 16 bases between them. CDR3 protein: CASNGGDDRETQYF. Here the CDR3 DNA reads TGTGCCAGCAACGGTGGGGACGACCGAGAGACCCAGTACTTC.

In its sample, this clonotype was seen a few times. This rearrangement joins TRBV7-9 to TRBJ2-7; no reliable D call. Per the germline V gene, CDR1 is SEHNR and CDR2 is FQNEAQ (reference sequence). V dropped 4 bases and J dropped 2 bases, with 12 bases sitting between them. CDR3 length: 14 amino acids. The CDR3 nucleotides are TGTGCCAGCAGCTCCGTTGTTAGGACCTACGAGCAGTACTTC. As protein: CASSSVVRTYEQYF.

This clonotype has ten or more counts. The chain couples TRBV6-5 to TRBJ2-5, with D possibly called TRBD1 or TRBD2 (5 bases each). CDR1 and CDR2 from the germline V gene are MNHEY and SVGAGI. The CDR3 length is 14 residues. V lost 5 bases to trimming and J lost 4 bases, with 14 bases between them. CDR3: CASSEGIGRETQYF. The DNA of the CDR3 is TGTGCCAGCAGTGAGGGGATCGGGCGAGAGACCCAGTACTTC.

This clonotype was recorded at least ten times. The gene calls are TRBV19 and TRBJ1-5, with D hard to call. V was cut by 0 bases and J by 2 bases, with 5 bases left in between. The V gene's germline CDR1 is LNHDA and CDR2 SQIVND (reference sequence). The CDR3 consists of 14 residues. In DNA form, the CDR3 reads TGTGCCAGTAGTATAGACGGGGGCAATCAGCCCCAGCATTTT. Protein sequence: CASSIDGGNQPQHF.

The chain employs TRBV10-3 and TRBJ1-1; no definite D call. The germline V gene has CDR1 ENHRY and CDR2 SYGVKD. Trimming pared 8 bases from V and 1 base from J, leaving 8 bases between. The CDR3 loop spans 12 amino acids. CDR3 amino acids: CAIWARNTEAFF. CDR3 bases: TGTGCCATCTGGGCTCGGAACACTGAAGCTTTCTTT.

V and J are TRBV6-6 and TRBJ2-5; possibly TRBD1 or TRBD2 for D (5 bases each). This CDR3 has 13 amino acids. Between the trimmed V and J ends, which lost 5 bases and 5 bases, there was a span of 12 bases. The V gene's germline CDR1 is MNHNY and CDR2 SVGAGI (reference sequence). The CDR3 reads CASSPRGDETQYF. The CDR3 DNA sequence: TGTGCCAGCAGTCCTAGAGGGGACGAGACCCAGTACTTC.

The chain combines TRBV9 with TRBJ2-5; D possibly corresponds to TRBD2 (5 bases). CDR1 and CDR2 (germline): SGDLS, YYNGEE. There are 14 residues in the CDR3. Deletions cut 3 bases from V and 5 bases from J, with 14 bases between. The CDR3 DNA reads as TGTGCCAGCAGCGAATGGCCCGGGGAGGAGACCCAGTACTTC. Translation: CASSEWPGEETQYF.

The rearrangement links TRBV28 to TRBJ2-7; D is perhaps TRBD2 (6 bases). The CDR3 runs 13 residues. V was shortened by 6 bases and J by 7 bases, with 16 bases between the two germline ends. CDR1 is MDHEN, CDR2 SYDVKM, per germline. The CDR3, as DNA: TGTGCCAGCAGAAGGGACTCCACATGGGAGCAGTACTTC. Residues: CASRRDSTWEQYF.

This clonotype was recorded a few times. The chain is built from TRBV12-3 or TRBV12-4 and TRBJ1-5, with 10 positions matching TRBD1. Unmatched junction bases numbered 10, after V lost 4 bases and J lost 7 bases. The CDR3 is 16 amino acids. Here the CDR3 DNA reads TGTGCCAGCAGTTACGACCAGTGGGACAGGGGACAGCCCCAGCATTTT. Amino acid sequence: CASSYDQWDRGQPQHF.

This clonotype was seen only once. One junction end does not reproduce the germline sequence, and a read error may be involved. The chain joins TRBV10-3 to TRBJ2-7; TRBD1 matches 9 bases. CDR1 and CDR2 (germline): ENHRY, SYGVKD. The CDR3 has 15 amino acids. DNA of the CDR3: TGTGCCAGCAGTTTCGGGGGGACAGGGTTCTACGAGCAGTACTTC. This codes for CASSFGGTGFYEQYF.